The 28 T cell receptor beta chains presented below share a single source sample, sequenced in a study of shared clonotypes between healthy human individuals. Libraries were prepared by immunoSEQ multiplex PCR; TCRdb keeps only in-frame clonotypes and omits some of them. The sample has roughly 700,000 clones, around 67% seen once. The sequencing sample was made of memory CD4+ T cells sorted from blood. As for subset: CD45RA-negative fraction. The receptors were gathered from a young woman in good health.

The J gene is TRBJ2-7, the V gene TRBV18; D possibly matches TRBD1 or TRBD2 (5 bases each). CDR3 length: 15 residues. The V end lost 4 bases, the J end lost 3 bases, and 16 bases lay between the germline ends. CDR1 is KGHSH and CDR2 is LQKENI in the germline V gene. Here the CDR3 reads CASSQAGRLHYEQYF. Written as DNA, the CDR3 is TGTGCCAGCTCACAGGCAGGGAGACTACACTACGAGCAGTACTTC.

In its sample, this clone was seen many times. It is unclear where the CDR3 begins or ends on the DNA, so no DNA is shown, and the CDR3 is as TCRdb lists it. The chain carries TRBV6-4 and TRBJ2-1; the DNA was not compared with TRBD2, the D call given in the table. The CDR3 extends over 16 residues, inclusive of both ends. Germline-derived CDR1 and CDR2 are MRHNA and SNTAGT. The CDR3 region is CASSDSSRDFGNEQFF.

J is TRBJ2-7 and V is TRBV4-2, with 9 nucleotides matching TRBD2. Germline lookup yields CDR1 LGHNA and CDR2 YNFKEQ. V was clipped by 6 bases and J by 6 bases; unmatched bases: 15. The CDR3 has 16 residues. CDR3 sequence reads: CASRAYSGSHSGEQYF. The CDR3 DNA reads as TGTGCCAGCAGGGCTTATAGCGGGAGTCATTCTGGCGAGCAGTACTTC.

The CDR3 sequence: CAGQRGYNEQFF. The CDR3 DNA is TGTGCCGGTCAACGGGGGTACAATGAGCAGTTCTTC. V gene TRBV30 combines with J gene TRBJ2-1; D is perhaps TRBD2 (6 bases). The CDR3 is 12 amino acids. Germline loops: CDR1 GTSNPN, CDR2 SVGIG (reference sequence). The V gene lost 8 bases and the J gene lost 4 bases, with 12 bases spanning the gap. The whole variable domain, filled in from reference TRBV30 and TRBJ2-1, reads SQTIHQWPATLVQPVGSPLSLECTVEGTSNPNLYWYRQAAGRGLQLLFYSVGIGQISSEVPQNLSASRPQDRQFILSSKKLLLSDSGFYLCAGQRGYNEQFFGPGTRLTVL.

This rearrangement joins TRBV5-1 to TRBJ2-7; 12 bases fit TRBD1. This CDR3 is 14 amino acids long. The junction had 5 bases not matched to a gene; V was cut back by 4 bases and J by 6 bases. Germline CDR1 reads SGHRS; CDR2 reads YFSETQ. For the CDR3, the DNA is TGCGCCAGCAGCGTGGGGACAGGGGGCCTCGAGCAGTACTTC. It codes for CASSVGTGGLEQYF.

The chain joins TRBV9 to TRBJ2-1; 9 nucleotides agree with TRBD1. The length of the CDR3 is 15 residues. V dropped 7 bases and J dropped 3; count of bases not matched to a gene: 8. Germline V gene lookup returns CDR1 SGDLS and CDR2 YYNGEE. The DNA for the CDR3 is TGTGCCAGCTCCCCGCGGGACAGGGTCTACAATGAGCAGTTCTTC. Protein sequence: CASSPRDRVYNEQFF.

The V call is TRBV5-6, the J call TRBJ1-1, with D unclear. The CDR3 spans 15 residues. The V and J ends lost 4 bases and 4 bases respectively, with 17 bases between them. CDR1 is SGHDT and CDR2 is YYEEEE in the germline V gene. The CDR3 region has the DNA TGTGCCAGCAGCACGCTCGGTCAGGAGTCCACTGAAGCTTTCTTT. It encodes CASSTLGQESTEAFF.

V gene TRBV6-1 combines with J gene TRBJ1-5; D call uncertain. Germline V gene lookup returns CDR1 MNHNS and CDR2 SASEGT. This CDR3 region has 11 residues. V was shortened by 3 bases and J by 10 bases, with 7 bases between the two germline ends. The CDR3 DNA follows: TGTGCCAGCAGTGACTACGTCCCCCAGCATTTT. Residues: CASSDYVPQHF.

This clone was picked up one time. In DNA form, the CDR3 reads TGCAGTGCTAGAGAGCATGAAGCTTTCTTT. Encoded protein: CSAREHEAFF. The chain recombines TRBV20-1 with TRBJ1-1; no definite D call. The V gene lost 0 bases and the J gene lost 7 bases, with 3 bases spanning the gap. Germline V lookup: CDR1 DFQATT, CDR2 SNEGSKA (reference sequence). This CDR3 is 10 amino acids long.

This clone was seen a few times. The J gene is TRBJ1-1, the V gene TRBV28; the match to TRBD1 covers 9 bases. Looked up from germline, CDR1 is MDHEN and CDR2 is SYDVKM. The length of the CDR3 is 15 residues. With V trimmed by 10 bases and J by 1 base, 10 bases remained unmatched. The CDR3 bases are TGTGCCACCTTCCCCCCGGGACAGGGGAACACTGAAGCTTTCTTT. Translation gives CATFPPGQGNTEAFF.

The J gene is TRBJ1-1, the V gene TRBV5-4; D gene unclear. Germline V gene lookup returns CDR1 SGHNT and CDR2 YYREEE (reference sequence). Trimming stripped 3 bases from V and 11 bases from J, with 14 bases between. The CDR3 contains 12 residues. CDR3 DNA sequence: TGTGCCAGCAGCTACGATTCGGGTAAGGCTTTCTTT. Amino acid sequence: CASSYDSGKAFF.

The V gene is TRBV28, the J gene TRBJ1-5; TRBD1 matches at 7 bases. The length of the CDR3 is 15 residues. Per germline, CDR1 MDHEN and CDR2 SYDVKM. V gave up 4 bases and J gave up 1 base; unmatched junction bases: 4. The CDR3 DNA sequence: TGTGCCAGCAGTTCATCAGGGGGGAGCAATCAGCCCCAGCATTTT. It specifies CASSSSGGSNQPQHF. The full variable domain, in which reference TRBV28 and TRBJ1-5 provide the parts outside the CDR3, is DVKVTQSSRYLVKRTGEKVFLECVQDMDHENMFWYRQDPGLGLRLIYFSYDVKMKEKGDIPEGYSVSREKKERFSLILESASTNQTSMYLCASSSSGGSNQPQHFGDGTRLSIL.

This clone was seen repeatedly, ten times or more. The chain joins TRBV7-2 to TRBJ2-2, with 12 bases aligning to TRBD2. CDR1 and CDR2 from the germline V gene are SGHTA and FQGNSA. V lost 5 bases to trimming and J lost 7 bases; unmatched junction nucleotides: 5. The CDR3 is made up of 15 amino acids. CDR3 protein: CASSPGLAGNGELFF. In DNA, the CDR3 is TGTGCCAGCAGCCCGGGACTAGCGGGTAACGGGGAGCTGTTTTTT.

The V and J genes are TRBV6-5 and TRBJ2-2; D may be TRBD2 (5 bases). The CDR3 length is 15 residues. Trimming shortened V by 5 bases and J by 4 bases, and 14 bases separated the two germline ends. The germline V gene encodes CDR1 MNHEY and CDR2 SVGAGI. CDR3: CASSGMGRGTGELFF. DNA of the CDR3: TGTGCCAGCAGTGGCATGGGTCGGGGCACCGGGGAGCTGTTTTTT.

This clone was seen only once. The CDR3 bases are TGTGCCAGCAGCCGGACTCTCGGGGGCGCACAGTACTTC. Translation: CASSRTLGGAQYF. This chain uses TRBV7-9 with TRBJ2-7; D may correspond to TRBD1 or TRBD2 (6 bases each). V gave up 5 bases and J gave up 10 bases, with 18 bases separating them. CDR3 length: 13 residues. Germline V gene sequence: CDR1 SEHNR, CDR2 FQNEAQ (reference sequence).

This chain connects TRBV6-5 to TRBJ1-1; D unclear. This CDR3 is 15 amino acids long. Germline-derived CDR1 and CDR2 are MNHEY and SVGAGI. The V end lost 6 bases, the J end lost 1 base, and 15 bases lay between the germline ends. CDR3 nucleotides: TGTGCCAGCAGACCCGAGGAGGGTGCGAACACTGAAGCTTTCTTT. Residues: CASRPEEGANTEAFF.

The chain has TRBV5-5 and TRBJ2-1; 9 positions agree with TRBD1. With 2 bases clipped from V and 6 bases from J, the junction kept 6 bases outside the gene matches. Germline assignment: CDR1 SGHKS and CDR2 YYEKEE (reference sequence). CDR3 length: 15 residues. The CDR3 protein is CASSFTGTGINEQFF. The CDR3 DNA follows: TGTGCCAGCAGCTTTACCGGGACAGGGATCAATGAGCAGTTCTTC.

The rearrangement uses TRBV28 and TRBJ2-5; unclear D gene. Germline assignment: CDR1 MDHEN and CDR2 SYDVKM. V was pared by 6 bases and J by 0 bases, with 14 bases between. The CDR3 spans 15 residues. The CDR3 protein is CASSFRFQDQETQYF. The CDR3 DNA is TGTGCCAGCAGCTTCCGTTTCCAGGACCAAGAGACCCAGTACTTC. Based on the CDR3 plus reference TRBV28 and TRBJ2-5, the full variable domain is DVKVTQSSRYLVKRTGEKVFLECVQDMDHENMFWYRQDPGLGLRLIYFSYDVKMKEKGDIPEGYSVSREKKERFSLILESASTNQTSMYLCASSFRFQDQETQYFGPGTRLLVL.

This clone was recorded only once. This chain uses TRBV2 with TRBJ2-3; D is possibly TRBD1 (6 bases). The germline CDR1 and CDR2 sequences are SNHLY and FYNNEI. This CDR3 has 13 residues. Between the trimmed V and J ends, which lost 5 bases and 6 bases, there was a span of 12 bases. The CDR3 sequence is CASSYRVGDTQYF. The CDR3 DNA reads as TGTGCCAGCAGTTACAGGGTCGGGGATACGCAGTATTTT.

A word on this clone: The sample contains more than one DNA sequence encoding this CDR3. This chain uses TRBV5-6 with TRBJ1-4; tentatively, D is TRBD1 (5 bases). The CDR3 has 14 residues. Per the germline V gene, CDR1 is SGHDT and CDR2 is YYEEEE. V was shortened by 4 bases and J by 0 bases, with 7 bases between the two germline ends. Here the CDR3 DNA reads TGTGCCAGCAGCCCGGGGGCAACTAATGAAAAACTGTTTTTT. Protein product: CASSPGATNEKLFF.

Turning to this clone: A junction end diverges from the germline sequence, so it may reflect a read error. The chain joins TRBV28 to TRBJ2-2, with D perhaps being TRBD1 or TRBD2 (5 bases each). The CDR3 has 17 residues. The germline V gene encodes CDR1 MDHEN and CDR2 SYDVKM. The CDR3 spells CASSSTPGRGNTGKLFF. The CDR3 nucleotides are TGTGCCAGCAGTTCGACGCCGGGACGTGGGAACACCGGGAAGCTGTTTTTT.

The chain employs TRBV19 and TRBJ1-5; unclear D gene. The CDR3 spans 12 residues. Trimming took 5 bases from V and 5 from J, leaving 7 bases between them. Looked up from germline, CDR1 is LNHDA and CDR2 is SQIVND (reference sequence). The CDR3 loop reads CASSGVDQPQHF. CDR3 DNA: TGTGCCAGTAGTGGGGTGGATCAGCCCCAGCATTTT.

V and J are TRBV30 and TRBJ1-5; tentatively, D is TRBD1 (6 bases). Germline CDR1 is GTSNPN and CDR2 is SVGIG (reference sequence). V was shortened by 4 bases and J by 3 bases, with 10 bases between the two germline ends. There are 13 residues in the CDR3. In nucleotides, the CDR3 is TGTGCCTGGAACAGGGATAACAATCAGCCCCAGCATTTT. It encodes CAWNRDNNQPQHF. Full variable domain (missing parts from reference TRBV30 and TRBJ1-5): SQTIHQWPATLVQPVGSPLSLECTVEGTSNPNLYWYRQAAGRGLQLLFYSVGIGQISSEVPQNLSASRPQDRQFILSSKKLLLSDSGFYLCAWNRDNNQPQHFGDGTRLSIL.

Regarding this clone: Other DNA sequences within the sample encode an identical CDR3. In nucleotides, the CDR3 is TGTGCCAGCAGCTTAGGTCTCTCTGGGGCCAACGTCCTGACTTTC. Amino acid sequence: CASSLGLSGANVLTF. The chain recombines TRBV7-2 with TRBJ2-6; D gene ambiguous. CDR1 and CDR2 (germline): SGHTA, FQGNSA. Deletions cut 1 base from V and 0 bases from J, with 4 bases between. This CDR3 contains 15 residues.

The chain has TRBV19 and TRBJ1-5, with D perhaps TRBD1 (6 bases). The CDR3 covers 14 residues. Trimming removed 7 bases from V and 4 bases from J, with 14 bases in between. Germline lookup yields CDR1 LNHDA and CDR2 SQIVND (reference sequence). This CDR3 reads CASILRGANQPQHF. CDR3 sequence (DNA): TGTGCCAGTATCTTAAGGGGGGCGAATCAGCCCCAGCATTTT.

This rearrangement joins TRBV19 to TRBJ2-3; D gene unclear. Between the trimmed V and J ends, which lost 1 base and 7 bases, there was a span of 18 bases. CDR1 and CDR2 from the germline V gene are LNHDA and SQIVND (reference sequence). The CDR3 spans 16 residues. In DNA, the CDR3 is TGTGCCAGTAGTATAGGTGGCTCCTTACAAGGGAATACGCAGTATTTT. It encodes CASSIGGSLQGNTQYF.

The chain is built from TRBV19 and TRBJ2-7; D is undetermined. Trimming took 3 bases from V and 2 from J, leaving 8 bases between them. This CDR3 contains 13 residues. CDR1 and CDR2 (germline): LNHDA, SQIVND (reference sequence). CDR3 sequence: CASSIGAAYEQYF. For the CDR3, the DNA is TGTGCCAGTAGTATCGGCGCAGCCTACGAGCAGTACTTC.

This chain connects TRBV2 to TRBJ1-5, with 7 bases lining up with TRBD1. V lost 7 bases to trimming and J lost 2 bases; unmatched junction nucleotides: 8. Germline lookup yields CDR1 SNHLY and CDR2 FYNNEI. This CDR3 spans 15 amino acids. The CDR3 DNA reads TGTGCCAGCACAAAAATTGACAGGGGCAATCAGCCCCAGCATTTT. This translates into CASTKIDRGNQPQHF.